This is a list of T cell receptor beta chains from one sample in a study of a mutant IDH1 vaccine in newly diagnosed glioma. Sequencing used immunoSEQ multiplex PCR; TCRdb keeps in-frame clones, though not all of them. The repertoire holds some 15,000 clones, with approximately 90% as singletons. The sample in question was PBMCs, obtained from a glioma patient treated with radiotherapy, temozolomide or both. These receptors all come from a woman aged 40 to 49 with glioma. Some clones in this sample may be carry-over from other donors' samples. Each CDR3 is given with its conserved first and last residue. D genes are given only for firm matches. Size values are once, few and many counts, or a class for expanded clones, and some rows have none.

v_gene: TRBV19
j_gene: TRBJ2-7
abundance: NA
d_gene: TRBD1
CDR3nt: TGTGCCAGCCGGGACAGGGGCCTGGGCGAGCAGTACTTC
CDR3aa: CASRDRGLGEQYF

v_gene: TRBV2
j_gene: TRBJ2-7
abundance: NA
d_gene: NA
CDR3nt: TGTGCCAGCAGTGCGGAGGGGAGATGGAGATACGAGCAGTACTTC
CDR3aa: CASSAEGRWRYEQYF

v_gene: TRBV29-1
j_gene: TRBJ2-5
abundance: NA
d_gene: TRBD2
CDR3nt: TGCAGCGCCTTGGGACTAGCGGGGGGCAAAGAGACCCAGTACTTC
CDR3aa: CSALGLAGGKETQYF

v_gene: TRBV5-1
j_gene: TRBJ2-7
abundance: NA
d_gene: TRBD2
CDR3nt: TGCGCCAGCAGCTTGTCCCCTAGCGGGGTCTCCTACGAGCAGTACTTC
CDR3aa: CASSLSPSGVSYEQYF

v_gene: TRBV13
j_gene: TRBJ1-2
abundance: NA
d_gene: NA
CDR3nt: TGTGCCAGCAGACAAAATTGGGCAGGGGAGAACGGAAACTATGGCTACACCTTC
CDR3aa: CASRQNWAGENGNYGYTF

v_gene: TRBV4-2
j_gene: TRBJ2-7
abundance: NA
d_gene: NA
CDR3nt: TGTGCCAGCAGCCAAGATCGGACCTACGAGCAGTACTTC
CDR3aa: CASSQDRTYEQYF

v_gene: TRBV13
j_gene: TRBJ1-1
abundance: NA
d_gene: NA
CDR3nt: TGTGCCAGCAGCTTACAGAAGAACACTGAAGCTTTCTTT
CDR3aa: CASSLQKNTEAFF

v_gene: TRBV5-1
j_gene: TRBJ1-6
abundance: NA
d_gene: TRBD1
CDR3nt: TGCGCCAGCAGCTCCCGGGACAGGGCCAATAATTCACCCCTCCACTTT
CDR3aa: CASSSRDRANNSPLHF

v_gene: TRBV6-1
j_gene: TRBJ1-4
abundance: NA
d_gene: TRBD1
CDR3nt: TGTGCCAGCAGTGAAGCCGGTGGGACAGGGGAAGAAAAACTGTTTTTT
CDR3aa: CASSEAGGTGEEKLFF

v_gene: TRBV10-1
j_gene: TRBJ2-2
abundance: NA
d_gene: NA
CDR3nt: TGCGCCACTCAAACCGGGGGCGACACCGGGGAGCTGTTTTTT
CDR3aa: CATQTGGDTGELFF

v_gene: TRBV6-5
j_gene: TRBJ1-2
abundance: NA
d_gene: TRBD1
CDR3nt: TGTGCCAGCAGACAGGGACAGCTTTATGGCTACACCTTC
CDR3aa: CASRQGQLYGYTF

v_gene: TRBV19
j_gene: TRBJ1-5
abundance: NA
d_gene: NA
CDR3nt: TGTGCCAGTACCCCTAGGCAGGGAAGTGCGCCCCAGCATTTT
CDR3aa: CASTPRQGSAPQHF

v_gene: TRBV6-5
j_gene: TRBJ1-2
abundance: NA
d_gene: NA
CDR3nt: TGTGCCAGCAGTCGACAGGCAGCTAACTATGGCTACACCTTC
CDR3aa: CASSRQAANYGYTF

v_gene: TRBV19
j_gene: TRBJ1-5
abundance: NA
d_gene: NA
CDR3nt: TGTGCCAGTAGTATAGCCCAAGGGGCCCAGCATTTT
CDR3aa: CASSIAQGAQHF

v_gene: TRBV5-1
j_gene: TRBJ1-1
abundance: few
d_gene: NA
CDR3nt: TGCGCCAGCAGCTTGGCAGTTAACACTGAAGCTTTCTTT
CDR3aa: CASSLAVNTEAFF

v_gene: TRBV28
j_gene: TRBJ1-2
abundance: NA
d_gene: TRBD1
CDR3nt: TGTGCCAGCAGGGCCGGGACAGGGGGCCATGGCTACACCTTC
CDR3aa: CASRAGTGGHGYTF

v_gene: TRBV4-2
j_gene: TRBJ2-7
abundance: NA
d_gene: NA
CDR3nt: TGTGCCAGCAGCCAAGATAGGGGGGGTATTACCCTCTACGAGCAGTACTTC
CDR3aa: CASSQDRGGITLYEQYF

v_gene: TRBV5-8
j_gene: TRBJ2-1
abundance: few
d_gene: NA
CDR3nt: TGTGCCAGCAGCCCCCAGGCGGGAGAGGACAGAAATGAGCAGTTCTTC
CDR3aa: CASSPQAGEDRNEQFF

v_gene: TRBV10-3
j_gene: TRBJ1-5
abundance: NA
d_gene: NA
CDR3nt: TGTGCCATCAGTGAAATGGCAGGGCCCAATCAGCCCCAGCATTTT
CDR3aa: CAISEMAGPNQPQHF

v_gene: TRBV5-1
j_gene: TRBJ1-6
abundance: NA
d_gene: TRBD1
CDR3nt: TGCGCCAGCAGCTTGGGGGCAGGGGGGGTGCGATCACCCCTCCACTTT
CDR3aa: CASSLGAGGVRSPLHF

v_gene: TRBV7-9
j_gene: TRBJ2-2
abundance: NA
d_gene: NA
CDR3nt: TGTGCCAGCAGCTTAAAGGCGGGGGCGGAAGGCGGGGAGCTGTTTTTT
CDR3aa: CASSLKAGAEGGELFF

v_gene: TRBV5-1
j_gene: TRBJ1-1
abundance: NA
d_gene: NA
CDR3nt: TGCGCCAGCAGCTTGGCCGGGACTTTGAACACTGAAGCTTTCTTT
CDR3aa: CASSLAGTLNTEAFF

v_gene: TRBV4-2
j_gene: TRBJ2-7
abundance: NA
d_gene: NA
CDR3nt: TGTGCCAGCAGCCAAGTTCGGGCCGGCGGTCCGGGAGAGCAGTACTTC
CDR3aa: CASSQVRAGGPGEQYF

v_gene: TRBV6-5
j_gene: TRBJ1-1
abundance: NA
d_gene: TRBD1
CDR3nt: TGTGCCAGCAGTTACACAACCCGGGACAGCTTCACTGAAGCTTTCTTT
CDR3aa: CASSYTTRDSFTEAFF

v_gene: TRBV7-9
j_gene: TRBJ1-4
abundance: once
d_gene: NA
CDR3nt: TGTGCCAGCAGCTTAGATGGGGGACGTAATGAAAAACTGTTTTTT
CDR3aa: CASSLDGGRNEKLFF

v_gene: TRBV13
j_gene: TRBJ2-7
abundance: NA
d_gene: NA
CDR3nt: TGTGCCAGCAGCTTAAGTGGGGCCCACGAGCAGTACTTC
CDR3aa: CASSLSGAHEQYF

v_gene: TRBV5-1
j_gene: TRBJ2-5
abundance: NA
d_gene: NA
CDR3nt: TGCGCCAGCAGCCCCGGATCGGGCATCGAGACCCAGTACTTC
CDR3aa: CASSPGSGIETQYF

v_gene: TRBV27
j_gene: TRBJ2-1
abundance: NA
d_gene: NA
CDR3nt: TGTGCCAGCAACCCTACTGGAGGGGTCGATGAGCAGTTCTTC
CDR3aa: CASNPTGGVDEQFF

v_gene: TRBV2
j_gene: TRBJ1-5
abundance: NA
d_gene: TRBD1
CDR3nt: TGTGCCAGCAGCCCTAGGACAGGGGCGATCGGGCAGCCCCAGCATTTT
CDR3aa: CASSPRTGAIGQPQHF

v_gene: TRBV5-1
j_gene: TRBJ1-2
abundance: NA
d_gene: NA
CDR3nt: TGCGCCAGCAGCCTTCGGGACCGCCCTTCTAACTATGGCTACACCTTC
CDR3aa: CASSLRDRPSNYGYTF

v_gene: TRBV11-2
j_gene: TRBJ2-7
abundance: once
d_gene: NA
CDR3nt: TGTGCCAGCAGCTTAGGGCCCCGGGAACAGTACTTC
CDR3aa: CASSLGPREQYF

v_gene: TRBV28
j_gene: TRBJ2-5
abundance: NA
d_gene: NA
CDR3nt: TGTGCCAGCAAGCAGGCCCATGAGACCCAGTACTTC
CDR3aa: CASKQAHETQYF

v_gene: TRBV5-1
j_gene: TRBJ1-4
abundance: NA
d_gene: NA
CDR3nt: TGCGCCAGCAGCTTGTCCAAATACTGGGGGGATGAAAAACTGTTTTTT
CDR3aa: CASSLSKYWGDEKLFF

v_gene: TRBV2
j_gene: TRBJ2-7
abundance: NA
d_gene: TRBD1
CDR3nt: TGTGCCAGCAGTGAGGGGGGGACAGGGGAGCAGTACTTC
CDR3aa: CASSEGGTGEQYF

v_gene: TRBV7-6
j_gene: TRBJ2-5
abundance: NA
d_gene: NA
CDR3nt: TGTGCCAGCAGCTTAGCCGAGGGGGTTGGAGAGACCCAGTACTTC
CDR3aa: CASSLAEGVGETQYF

v_gene: TRBV6-1
j_gene: TRBJ1-6
abundance: once
d_gene: NA
CDR3nt: TGTGCCAGCAGGGGGGCTAGCTCCTATAATTCACCCCTCCACTTT
CDR3aa: CASRGASSYNSPLHF

v_gene: TRBV20-1
j_gene: TRBJ1-2
abundance: NA
d_gene: NA
CDR3nt: TGCAGTGCTGGGGGTAATGGCTACACCTTC
CDR3aa: CSAGGNGYTF

v_gene: TRBV2
j_gene: TRBJ2-5
abundance: NA
d_gene: TRBD2
CDR3nt: TGTGCCAGCAGGGGGACTATCCAAGAGACCCAGTACTTC
CDR3aa: CASRGTIQETQYF

v_gene: TRBV10-3
j_gene: TRBJ2-5
abundance: NA
d_gene: TRBD2
CDR3nt: TGTGCCATCAGTGAGAGGCTAGCGGGGGCCCCGGGGGAGACCCAGTACTTC
CDR3aa: CAISERLAGAPGETQYF

v_gene: TRBV18
j_gene: TRBJ1-5
abundance: NA
d_gene: NA
CDR3nt: TGTGCCAGCTCTAAAGAAGCAGAGCAGCCCCAGCATTTT
CDR3aa: CASSKEAEQPQHF

v_gene: TRBV7-4
j_gene: TRBJ1-2
abundance: NA
d_gene: NA
CDR3nt: TGTGCCAGCAGCCCCCGAGAGAGGGGCCCGGACGGAGCCTGGGGCTACACCTTC
CDR3aa: CASSPRERGPDGAWGYTF

v_gene: TRBV6-5
j_gene: TRBJ2-7
abundance: NA
d_gene: TRBD1
CDR3nt: TGTGCCAGCAGGGGGACAGGGTACTACGAGCAGTACTTC
CDR3aa: CASRGTGYYEQYF

v_gene: TRBV27
j_gene: TRBJ2-3
abundance: once
d_gene: NA
CDR3nt: TGTGCCAGCTTTGATCCCCCCCCGGCAGATACGCAGTATTTT
CDR3aa: CASFDPPPADTQYF

v_gene: TRBV7-9
j_gene: TRBJ2-7
abundance: NA
d_gene: TRBD1
CDR3nt: TGTGCCAGCAGTTCTTACAGGGGCCTCTCCTACGAGCAGTACTTC
CDR3aa: CASSSYRGLSYEQYF

v_gene: TRBV2
j_gene: TRBJ2-5
abundance: NA
d_gene: NA
CDR3nt: TGTGCCAGCAGGAAGGTGGCTAGCCAACAAGAGACCCAGTACTTC
CDR3aa: CASRKVASQQETQYF

v_gene: TRBV5-1
j_gene: TRBJ2-7
abundance: NA
d_gene: NA
CDR3nt: TGCGCCAGCAGCTTCGGATACGAGCAGTACTTC
CDR3aa: CASSFGYEQYF

v_gene: TRBV29-1
j_gene: TRBJ1-1
abundance: NA
d_gene: TRBD1
CDR3nt: TGCAGCGCTACTGGACAGGGGGAAACTGAAGCTTTCTTT
CDR3aa: CSATGQGETEAFF

v_gene: TRBV29-1
j_gene: TRBJ2-3
abundance: NA
d_gene: NA
CDR3nt: TGCAGCGTTGATTCCCTAACGAAACAGGGAGGCACAGATACGCAGTATTTT
CDR3aa: CSVDSLTKQGGTDTQYF

v_gene: TRBV29-1
j_gene: TRBJ1-1
abundance: NA
d_gene: NA
CDR3nt: TGCAGCGTTGCGGGGCGAAGTACCATGAACACTGAAGCTTTCTTT
CDR3aa: CSVAGRSTMNTEAFF

v_gene: TRBV4-2
j_gene: TRBJ2-1
abundance: NA
d_gene: TRBD2
CDR3nt: TGTGCCAGCAGCCAAGATATGGCTAGCGGGAGGGCCGAGCAGTTCTTC
CDR3aa: CASSQDMASGRAEQFF

v_gene: TRBV6-6
j_gene: TRBJ2-7
abundance: NA
d_gene: TRBD1
CDR3nt: TGTGCCAGCAGACAGGGGTCCTCCTACGAGCAGTACTTC
CDR3aa: CASRQGSSYEQYF